This T cell receptor (beta chain) was recovered during a study of CD8+ T cells in alopecia areata. Looking at the study overall: The protocol delivered tofacitinib for 6 to 18 months, then withdrew it for 6 months.

Study-wide findings and caveats: Scalp clonality and expanded CD8+ clones among the top 100 fell significantly with tofacitinib.

The sample's treatment: oral pan-JAK inhibitor, 5-10 mg twice daily. This clone was seen many times. Its target is unknown. The sequencing template was cDNA reverse transcribed from extracted RNA. Repertoires were generated with immunoSEQ multiplex PCR, while TCRdb's copy carries only in-frame clones and drops some. The profile covers about 220,000 clones, with about three fifths appearing a single time and roughly 1.4% taken by the ten largest. Germline CDR1 and CDR2: SGHRS and YFSETQ. The V and J ends lost 0 bases and 6 bases respectively, with 9 bases between them. CDR3 length equals 13 residues. Here the sequenced sample was CD4+ T cells sorted from blood, taken at week 4, from a patient treated with tofacitinib. The receptor was isolated from a human donor with alopecia areata. This rearrangement joins TRBV5-1 to TRBJ1-2; D is unclear. The CDR3 is CASSLDGKNGYTF. The CDR3 DNA follows: TGCGCCAGCAGCTTGGACGGGAAGAATGGCTACACCTTC.